Below, 18 T cell receptor beta chains from the same sample are listed, as sequenced in a study of CD8+ T cells in alopecia areata. cDNA prepared by RNA extraction and subsequent reverse transcription served as the template for sequencing. Generated by immunoSEQ multiplex PCR, the TCRdb table keeps only in-frame clones and is missing some. The sample lists some 200,000 clones, 50% to 60% occurring once. Material: CD4+ T cells sorted from blood, obtained at week 0. The receptors were gathered from a human donor with alopecia areata.

This chain uses TRBV11-2 with TRBJ2-1, with D perhaps TRBD1 (6 bases). CDR1 is SGHAT and CDR2 is FQNNGV in the germline V gene. V lost 0 bases, J lost 8 bases, and 14 bases lay in between. This CDR3 spans 15 amino acids. The CDR3 reads CASSLEAGEPHEQFF. The CDR3 DNA sequence: TGTGCCAGCAGCTTAGAGGCAGGGGAGCCCCATGAGCAGTTCTTC.

This chain connects TRBV6-5 to TRBJ1-3; D gene uncertain. Germline loops: CDR1 MNHEY, CDR2 SVGAGI. CDR3 size: 15 residues. V was cut by 6 bases and J by 0 bases, with 12 bases left in between. The CDR3 loop is CASRQGRRSGNTIYF. The CDR3 nucleotides are TGTGCCAGCAGACAAGGCCGCCGCTCTGGAAACACCATATATTTT.

DNA of the CDR3: TGTGCCAGCAGCCAAGGCGTCGGACAGGGGGCGGTTACAGATACGCAGTATTTT. Translation gives CASSQGVGQGAVTDTQYF. This chain connects TRBV4-2 to TRBJ2-3, with 11 bases aligning to TRBD1. Losses at the gene ends were 1 base for V and 3 bases for J; bases not matched to a gene: 9. CDR3 length: 18 residues. CDR1 and CDR2 from the germline V gene are LGHNA and YNFKEQ.

Only a few counts were recorded for this clone. V and J are TRBV14 and TRBJ2-7; 8 nucleotides match TRBD1. The V gene end was trimmed by 1 base and the J gene end by 2 bases; junction bases not matched to a gene: 10. CDR1 and CDR2 (germline): SGHDN, FVKESK. This CDR3 has 17 amino acids. The CDR3 coding sequence is TGTGCCAGCAGCCAAGGGACAGGGCCGCAGCTTGCCTACGAGCAGTACTTC. Its protein is CASSQGTGPQLAYEQYF.

The J gene is TRBJ2-5, the V gene TRBV15, with D uncertain. Germline CDR1 LNHNV, CDR2 YYDKDF (reference sequence). The V end lost 2 bases, the J end lost 5 bases, and 6 bases lay between the germline ends. CDR3 size: 12 residues. The CDR3, as DNA: TGTGCCACCAGCAGACCCTGGGAGACCCAGTACTTC. It specifies CATSRPWETQYF.

The V and J genes are TRBV29-1 and TRBJ1-5; 8 bases map to TRBD1. After removal of 6 bases from V and 5 bases from J, the junction contained 6 bases not matched to a gene. Germline V lookup: CDR1 SQVTM, CDR2 ANQGSEA. This CDR3 is 13 amino acids long. The CDR3, as DNA: TGCAGCGTGAGACAGGGGTTGGATCAGCCCCAGCATTTT. Translation gives CSVRQGLDQPQHF.

The V and J genes are TRBV7-9 and TRBJ2-2; D not certain. This CDR3 has 13 amino acids. CDR1 and CDR2 from the germline V gene are SEHNR and FQNEAQ (reference sequence). The germline V and J ends were trimmed by 7 bases and 1 base, with 7 bases remaining between them. The CDR3 reads CASMVVNTGELFF. CDR3 nucleotide sequence: TGTGCCAGCATGGTGGTGAACACCGGGGAGCTGTTTTTT. Looking up the rest from reference TRBV7-9 and TRBJ2-2 gives the full variable domain: DTGVSQNPRHKITKRGQNVTFRCDPISEHNRLYWYRQTLGQGPEFLTYFQNEAQLEKSRLLSDRFSAERPKGSFSTLEIQRTEQGDSAMYLCASMVVNTGELFFGEGSRLTVL.

The V gene is TRBV30, the J gene TRBJ1-2; D remains ambiguous. This CDR3 has 12 residues. CDR1 and CDR2 (germline): GTSNPN, SVGIG (reference sequence). V was trimmed by 1 base and J by 4 bases, leaving 7 bases between them. The CDR3 here is CAWSADGYGYTF. The CDR3 region has the DNA TGTGCCTGGAGTGCAGACGGCTATGGCTACACCTTC. Combining the CDR3 with reference TRBV30 and TRBJ1-2 gives the whole variable domain SQTIHQWPATLVQPVGSPLSLECTVEGTSNPNLYWYRQAAGRGLQLLFYSVGIGQISSEVPQNLSASRPQDRQFILSSKKLLLSDSGFYLCAWSADGYGYTFGSGTRLTVV.

This chain connects TRBV6-5 to TRBJ1-2, with 10 bases identical to TRBD1. Germline V gene sequence: CDR1 MNHEY, CDR2 SVGAGI. The CDR3 length is 13 residues. The junction had 1 base not matched to a gene; V was cut back by 2 bases and J by 7 bases. Here the CDR3 reads CASSYRDRGGYTF. In DNA form, the CDR3 reads TGTGCCAGCAGTTACCGGGACAGGGGTGGCTACACCTTC.

The chain combines TRBV27 with TRBJ2-7, with D possibly being TRBD2 (6 bases). The CDR3 runs 15 residues. Trimming removed 8 bases from V and 6 bases from J, with 23 bases in between. Germline lookup yields CDR1 MNHEY and CDR2 SMNVEV (reference sequence). In DNA form, the CDR3 reads TGTGCCAGCCGCCGCCAATTCGGGGGTTTAGGCGAGCAGTACTTC. Translating it yields CASRRQFGGLGEQYF.

The rearrangement joins TRBV18 to TRBJ2-2; TRBD2 is a possible D gene (6 bases). This CDR3 is built from 15 residues. The V gene lost 0 bases and the J gene lost 7 bases, with 12 bases spanning the gap. Germline loops: CDR1 KGHSH, CDR2 LQKENI. The DNA of the CDR3 is TGTGCCAGCTCACCACCGTGGACCGGGGGCGGGGAGCTGTTTTTT. This translates into CASSPPWTGGGELFF.

This clone has only a few counts. The CDR3 is CASRGDNQETQYF. The CDR3 DNA is TGTGCCAGCCGGGGGGACAACCAAGAGACCCAGTACTTC. The chain links TRBV27 to TRBJ2-5; the D gene is possibly TRBD2 (7 bases). The CDR3 covers 13 residues. CDR1 and CDR2 from the germline V gene are MNHEY and SMNVEV (reference sequence). The V end lost 8 bases, the J end lost 0 bases, and 10 bases lay between the germline ends.

This clone was counted only a few times. V is TRBV5-1 and J is TRBJ2-3; 7 bases line up with TRBD1. The CDR3 contains 14 residues. CDR1 is SGHRS and CDR2 is YFSETQ in the germline V gene. J was trimmed by 3 bases and V by 4 bases; bases with no gene match: 5. The CDR3 region is CASSTKQGTDTQYF. As DNA, the CDR3 is TGCGCCAGCAGCACTAAACAGGGGACAGATACGCAGTATTTT.

This clone came up once. The gene calls are TRBV11-3 and TRBJ2-5; D might be TRBD2 (6 bases). Germline V lookup: CDR1 SGHNT, CDR2 YENEEA. The length of the CDR3 is 13 residues. Trimming cost V 5 bases and J 2 bases, with 9 bases left between them. As DNA, the CDR3 is TGTGCCAGCAGCGGGGGGAGGCAAGAGACCCAGTACTTC. Its translation is CASSGGRQETQYF.

V usage is TRBV6-5 and J usage is TRBJ2-7; TRBD2 agrees at 8 bases. Germline V CDR1 and CDR2: MNHEY, SVGAGI. This CDR3 is 14 amino acids long. V was clipped by 6 bases and J by 3 bases; unmatched bases: 7. CDR3 in amino acids: CASSPSGLGYEQYF. In DNA form, the CDR3 reads TGTGCCAGCAGCCCCTCGGGACTAGGCTACGAGCAGTACTTC.

V and J are TRBV6-5 and TRBJ1-5, with TRBD1 matching 9 bases. The CDR3 is made up of 14 amino acids. V was clipped by 5 bases and J by 4 bases; unmatched bases: 3. The V gene's germline CDR1 is MNHEY and CDR2 SVGAGI. The CDR3 reads CASSRTGVNQPQHF. CDR3 DNA: TGTGCCAGCAGTCGGACAGGGGTGAATCAGCCCCAGCATTTT.

The rearrangement links TRBV29-1 to TRBJ1-4, with 10 bases that match TRBD1. This CDR3 is 12 amino acids long. V lost 7 bases, J lost 8 bases, and 4 bases stayed unmatched. CDR1 is SQVTM and CDR2 is ANQGSEA in the germline V gene. DNA for the CDR3: TGCAGCGCTGGACAGGGGGAGGAAAAACTGTTTTTT. Translating gives CSAGQGEEKLFF.

This rearrangement joins TRBV12-5 to TRBJ2-5; the D gene is possibly TRBD1 (6 bases). This CDR3 is 13 amino acids long. Germline values: CDR1 LGHNT, CDR2 FRNRAP. Trimming stripped 5 bases from V and 0 bases from J, with 7 bases between. CDR3 region: CASGTGYQETQYF. The CDR3, as DNA: TGTGCTAGTGGTACAGGGTACCAAGAGACCCAGTACTTC.